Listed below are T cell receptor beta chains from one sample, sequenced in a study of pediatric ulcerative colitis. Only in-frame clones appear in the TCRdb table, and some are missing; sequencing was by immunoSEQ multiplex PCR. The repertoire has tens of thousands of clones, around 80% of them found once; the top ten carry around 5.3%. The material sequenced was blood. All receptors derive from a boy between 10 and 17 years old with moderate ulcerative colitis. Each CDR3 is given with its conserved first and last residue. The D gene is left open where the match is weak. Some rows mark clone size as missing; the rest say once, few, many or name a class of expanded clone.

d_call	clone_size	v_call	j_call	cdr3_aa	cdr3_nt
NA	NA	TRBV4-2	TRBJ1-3	CASTQASGNSGNTIYF	TGTGCCAGCACCCAGGCTTCAGGGAACTCTGGAAACACCATATATTTT
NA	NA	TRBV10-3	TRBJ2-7	CATATGTTYEQYF	TGTGCCACGGCGACAGGGACTACCTACGAGCAGTACTTC
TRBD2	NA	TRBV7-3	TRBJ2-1	CASSYTSTSGLYNEQFF	TGTGCCAGCAGCTATACGTCGACTAGCGGGCTGTACAATGAGCAGTTCTTC
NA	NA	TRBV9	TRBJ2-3	CASSVRGAGATDTQYF	TGTGCCAGCAGCGTAAGGGGGGCGGGAGCAACAGATACGCAGTATTTT
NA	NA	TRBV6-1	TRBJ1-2	CASSSRGGSDYGYTF	TGTGCCAGCAGTTCCCGTGGGGGGTCGGACTATGGCTACACCTTC
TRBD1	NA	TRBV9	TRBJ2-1	CASSAVRDRGFNEQFF	TGTGCCAGCAGCGCCGTTCGGGACAGGGGGTTTAATGAGCAGTTCTTC
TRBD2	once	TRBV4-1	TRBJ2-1	CASSQEPGTSGGVSYNEQFF	TGCGCCAGCAGCCAAGAACCCGGGACTAGCGGGGGGGTCTCCTACAATGAGCAGTTCTTC
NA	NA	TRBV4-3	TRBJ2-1	CASSQVRESYNEQFF	TGCGCCAGCAGCCAAGTACGGGAGTCGTACAATGAGCAGTTCTTC
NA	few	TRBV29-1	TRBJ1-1	CSTDPVGAEAFF	TGCAGCACGGACCCGGTTGGGGCTGAAGCTTTCTTT
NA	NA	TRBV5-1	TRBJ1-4	CASSLASQGPLLNEKLFF	TGCGCCAGCAGCTTGGCGTCGCAGGGCCCCCTCCTCAATGAAAAACTGTTTTTT
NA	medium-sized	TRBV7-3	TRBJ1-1	CASSRTTGEAFF	TGTGCCAGCAGCCGGACAACAGGTGAAGCTTTCTTT
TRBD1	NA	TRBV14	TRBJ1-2	CASSLIMGQDHGYTF	TGTGCCAGCAGCTTGATAATGGGACAGGACCATGGCTACACCTTC
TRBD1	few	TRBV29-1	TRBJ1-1	CSVGTANTEAFF	TGCAGCGTAGGGACAGCGAACACTGAAGCTTTCTTT
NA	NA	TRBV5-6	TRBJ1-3	CASSLASSLSGNTIYF	TGTGCCAGCAGCTTGGCTTCGTCCCTCTCTGGAAACACCATATATTTT
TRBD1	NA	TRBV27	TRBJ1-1	CASSLFSRGPLGTEAFF	TGTGCCAGCAGTTTATTTAGCAGGGGGCCTCTCGGGACTGAAGCTTTCTTT
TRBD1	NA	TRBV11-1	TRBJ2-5	CASSFSGTGVETQYF	TGTGCCAGCAGCTTTTCCGGGACAGGGGTGGAGACCCAGTACTTC
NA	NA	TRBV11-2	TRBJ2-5	CASSFGGQETQYF	TGTGCCAGCAGCTTCGGGGGCCAAGAGACCCAGTACTTC
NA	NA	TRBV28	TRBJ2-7	CASSFPSVPYEQYF	TGTGCCAGCAGTTTTCCCTCGGTCCCCTACGAGCAGTACTTC
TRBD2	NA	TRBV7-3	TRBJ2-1	CASSLTPGGFGGNNEQFF	TGTGCCAGCAGCTTAACCCCGGGCGGGTTCGGGGGGAACAATGAGCAGTTCTTC
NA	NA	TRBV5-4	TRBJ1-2	CASIGGTDYGYTF	TGTGCCAGCATCGGCGGCACAGACTATGGCTACACCTTC
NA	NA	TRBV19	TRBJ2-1	CASSMAHITIEQFF	TGTGCCAGTAGTATGGCCCACATTACAATTGAGCAGTTCTTC
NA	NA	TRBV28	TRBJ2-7	CASSLRVTRPYEQYF	TGTGCCAGCAGTTTAAGAGTGACTAGACCGTACGAGCAGTACTTC